This T cell receptor (beta chain) derives from a study of T cell clones after liver transplantation. Study overall: In this trial, immunosuppression withdrawal was attempted within 2 years of liver transplant.

Some clones are missing from TCRdb's copy, which holds only in-frame ones; the method was immunoSEQ multiplex PCR. The sample shows roughly 70,000 clones, around 80% of them seen only once. V shed 8 bases, J shed 5 bases, and the junction held 3 bases outside the gene matches. The germline gives CDR1 MDHEN, CDR2 SYDVKM. The length of the CDR3 is 12 residues. The TCR originated in a human donor who received a liver transplant. The V call is TRBV28, the J call TRBJ1-5; TRBD1 agrees at 7 bases. The sample here was CD4+ T cells from blood, taken before liver transplant. This CDR3 is CASLTGDQPQHF. The CDR3 DNA sequence: TGTGCCAGCTTAACAGGGGATCAGCCCCAGCATTTT. Complete variable domain (other parts from reference TRBV28 and TRBJ1-5): DVKVTQSSRYLVKRTGEKVFLECVQDMDHENMFWYRQDPGLGLRLIYFSYDVKMKEKGDIPEGYSVSREKKERFSLILESASTNQTSMYLCASLTGDQPQHFGDGTRLSIL.